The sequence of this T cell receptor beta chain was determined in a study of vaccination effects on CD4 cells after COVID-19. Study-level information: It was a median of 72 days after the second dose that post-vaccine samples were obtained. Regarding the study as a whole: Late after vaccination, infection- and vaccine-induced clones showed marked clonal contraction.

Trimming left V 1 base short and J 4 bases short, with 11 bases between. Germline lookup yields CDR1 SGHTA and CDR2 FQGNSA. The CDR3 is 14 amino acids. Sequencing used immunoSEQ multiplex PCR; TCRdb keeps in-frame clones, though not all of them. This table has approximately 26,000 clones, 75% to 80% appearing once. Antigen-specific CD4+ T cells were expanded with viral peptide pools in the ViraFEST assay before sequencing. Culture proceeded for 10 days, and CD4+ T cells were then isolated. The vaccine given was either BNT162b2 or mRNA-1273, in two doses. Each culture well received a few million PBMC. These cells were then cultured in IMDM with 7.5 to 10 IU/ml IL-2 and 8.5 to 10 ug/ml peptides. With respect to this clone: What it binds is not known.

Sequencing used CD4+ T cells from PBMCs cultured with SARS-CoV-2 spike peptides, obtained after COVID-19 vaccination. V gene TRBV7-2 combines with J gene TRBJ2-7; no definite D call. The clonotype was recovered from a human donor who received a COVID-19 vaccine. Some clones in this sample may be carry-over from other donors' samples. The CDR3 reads CASSLVGNGYEQYV. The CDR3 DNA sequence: TGTGCCAGCAGCTTAGTGGGCAATGGGTACGAGCAGTACGTC.